A selection of T cell receptor beta chains follows, all from one sample in a study of blood T cells in healthy people across ages. TCRdb called the 5' RACE reads again in MiXCR, with one record for every CDR3 protein. The sample includes roughly 1,800,000 distinct CDR3 sequences, around 50% seen only once; the top ten take 2.1%. The material sequenced was blood. The receptors were gathered from a woman in her thirties or forties in good health. CDR3s include the opening cysteine and the closing phenylalanine or tryptophan. D genes are given only for firm matches.

v_call	cdr3_length	d_call	j_call	cdr3_aa
TRBV29-1	15	NA	TRBJ2-7	CSVGSRAGTLTEQYF
TRBV4-2	15	TRBD1	TRBJ1-2	CASSRTGTGMYGYTF
TRBV7-2	12	TRBD1	TRBJ2-1	CASRRQGDEQFF
TRBV5-1	15	NA	TRBJ1-2	CASRPAGVLGYGYTF
TRBV4-2	18	TRBD2	TRBJ2-7	CASSQGILAGPYSYEQYF
TRBV4-1	15	TRBD1	TRBJ1-2	CASRPLRGQDYGYTF
TRBV12-3/TRBV12-4	13	NA	TRBJ2-7	CASSLGAPDEQYF
TRBV2	14	NA	TRBJ2-7	CASSASESRRIQYF
TRBV6-4	15	NA	TRBJ1-2	CASSDGGFGSHGYTF
TRBV6-6	17	TRBD2	TRBJ2-1	CASSYSRLAGGYNEQFF
TRBV20-1	15	NA	TRBJ2-5	CSARERIGYQETQYF
TRBV28	14	NA	TRBJ2-3	CASRAPGGADTQYF
TRBV7-2	16	NA	TRBJ1-2	CASSTKQGARSYGYTF
TRBV7-2	16	NA	TRBJ2-5	CASSFDGDSPQETQYF
TRBV4-3	14	NA	TRBJ1-5	CASSQAEQSQPQHF
TRBV24-1	16	TRBD1	TRBJ2-1	CATSEAPTRGPDEQFF
TRBV18	14	TRBD1	TRBJ1-2	CASSPGTGSWGYTF
TRBV5-1	15	TRBD1	TRBJ2-3	CASSPGQGAIDTQYF
TRBV4-1	14	NA	TRBJ1-5	CASSQNRVDQPQHF
TRBV28	14	NA	TRBJ2-5	CASRAPGIKETQYF
TRBV20-1	14	NA	TRBJ2-5	CSADRPDSKETQYF
TRBV11-1	16	NA	TRBJ2-7	CASSDKPGHDSYEQYF
TRBV18	15	TRBD1	TRBJ1-2	CASSPPFVDRDGYTF
TRBV20-1	14	TRBD1	TRBJ1-2	CSARDRGQGTNYTF
TRBV18	16	NA	TRBJ1-1	CASSPMGGEQNTEAFF
TRBV29-1	13	TRBD2	NA	CSVRRAGAETQYF
TRBV3-1	11	NA	TRBJ1-2	CTSSQYSAFTF
TRBV4-1	14	TRBD2	TRBJ2-7	CAGSPGTRYYEQYF
TRBV7-2	12	NA	TRBJ2-5	CASSHRPEPQYF
TRBV28	15	NA	TRBJ1-6	CASSPSLGRGSPLHF
TRBV6-2/TRBV6-3	16	NA	TRBJ2-7	CASSYSWQGGGYEQYF
TRBV4-1	17	TRBD1	TRBJ2-3	CASSQDRGQGFTDTQYF
TRBV27	14	TRBD2	TRBJ2-7	CASSLTGRFYEQYF
TRBV6-2/TRBV6-3	13	NA	TRBJ2-1	CASSWSGYNEQFF
TRBV12-3/TRBV12-4	15	TRBD1	TRBJ2-7	CASSSPDRGGHEQYF
TRBV12-5	15	NA	TRBJ2-5	CASGLSNSRGGTQYF
TRBV7-2	16	TRBD2	TRBJ2-7	CASSSNAGTSVHEQYF
TRBV5-1	16	NA	TRBJ2-6	CASSLVPAAGANVLTF
TRBV7-8	12	NA	TRBJ1-2	CASSLVANGYTF
TRBV7-2	15	NA	TRBJ2-2	CASSLKQGGTGELFF
TRBV4-3	16	NA	TRBJ2-4	CASSQGTGKNKNIQYF
TRBV28	15	TRBD1	TRBJ2-7	CASSPWTGLSYEQYF
TRBV12-3/TRBV12-4	16	NA	TRBJ2-3	CASSLPTDRRTDTQYF
TRBV5-1	14	TRBD1	TRBJ1-4	CASSQVTGPEKLFF
TRBV7-2	16	TRBD2	TRBJ2-1	CASSRMGLAGYNEQFF
TRBV7-9	14	NA	TRBJ2-1	CASSLGTSGNERFF
TRBV7-9	14	NA	TRBJ1-1	CASSDKTVLAEAFF
TRBV7-8	15	TRBD2	TRBJ2-1	CASSSPAGGLREQFF
TRBV29-1	12	NA	TRBJ2-3	CSVWDFTDTQYF
TRBV29-1	13	TRBD2	TRBJ2-1	CSVGAGGRDEQFF
TRBV6-2/TRBV6-3	14	NA	TRBJ2-7	CASSWQVPSYEQYF
TRBV5-1	14	NA	TRBJ2-5	CASSPQAVKETQYF
TRBV15	17	NA	TRBJ1-5	CATSRALTDRGNQPQHF
TRBV2	16	TRBD2	TRBJ2-4	CASSGVAGGPVNIQYF
TRBV7-3	18	TRBD2	TRBJ2-3	CASSSLGGSGGYTDTQYF
TRBV7-2	13	NA	TRBJ1-1	CASSSQGNGEAFF
TRBV7-2	15	NA	TRBJ1-2	CASSLGGGTNYGYTF